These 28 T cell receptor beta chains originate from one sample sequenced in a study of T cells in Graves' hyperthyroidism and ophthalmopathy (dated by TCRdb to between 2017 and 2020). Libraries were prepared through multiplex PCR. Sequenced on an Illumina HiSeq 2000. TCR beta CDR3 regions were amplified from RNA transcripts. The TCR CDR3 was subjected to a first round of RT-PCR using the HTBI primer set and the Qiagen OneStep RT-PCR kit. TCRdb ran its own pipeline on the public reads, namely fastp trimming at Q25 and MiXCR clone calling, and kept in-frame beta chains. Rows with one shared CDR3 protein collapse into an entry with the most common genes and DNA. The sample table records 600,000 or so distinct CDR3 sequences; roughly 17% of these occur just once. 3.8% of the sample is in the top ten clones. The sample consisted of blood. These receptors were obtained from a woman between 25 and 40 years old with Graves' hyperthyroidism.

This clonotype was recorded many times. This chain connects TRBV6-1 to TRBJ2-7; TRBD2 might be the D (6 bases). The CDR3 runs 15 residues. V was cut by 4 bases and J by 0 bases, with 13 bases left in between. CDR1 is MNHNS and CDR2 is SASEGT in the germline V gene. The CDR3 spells CASSVGTPSSYEQYF. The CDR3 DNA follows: TGTGCCAGCAGTGTCGGGACTCCTAGCTCCTACGAGCAGTACTTC.

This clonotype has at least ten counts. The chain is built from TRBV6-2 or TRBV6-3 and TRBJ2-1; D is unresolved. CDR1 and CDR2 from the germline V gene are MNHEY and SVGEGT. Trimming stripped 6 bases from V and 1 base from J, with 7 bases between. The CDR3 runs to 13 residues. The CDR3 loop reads CASRDGSYNEQFF. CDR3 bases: TGTGCCAGCAGGGACGGGTCCTACAATGAGCAGTTCTTC.

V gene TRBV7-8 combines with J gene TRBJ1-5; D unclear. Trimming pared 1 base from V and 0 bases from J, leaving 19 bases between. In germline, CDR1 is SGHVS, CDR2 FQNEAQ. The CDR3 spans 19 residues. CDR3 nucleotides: TGTGCCAGCAGCTTAGAAGGTCGGACGGAGACCTTTAGCAATCAGCCCCAGCATTTT. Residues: CASSLEGRTETFSNQPQHF.

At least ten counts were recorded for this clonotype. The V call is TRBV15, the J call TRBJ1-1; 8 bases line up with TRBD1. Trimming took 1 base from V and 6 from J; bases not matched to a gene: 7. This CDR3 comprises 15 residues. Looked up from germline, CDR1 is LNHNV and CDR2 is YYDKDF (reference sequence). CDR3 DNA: TGTGCCACCAGCAGAGTTTTGTCAGGGGGCCCTGAAGCTTTCTTT. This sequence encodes CATSRVLSGGPEAFF.

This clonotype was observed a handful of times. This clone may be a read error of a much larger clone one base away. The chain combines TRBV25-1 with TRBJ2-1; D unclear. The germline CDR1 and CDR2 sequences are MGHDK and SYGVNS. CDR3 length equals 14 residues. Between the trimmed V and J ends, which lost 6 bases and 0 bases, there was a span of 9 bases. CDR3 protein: CASRTRSSYNEQFF. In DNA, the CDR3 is TGTGCCAGCAGAACCAGAAGCTCCTACAATGAGCAGTTCTTC.

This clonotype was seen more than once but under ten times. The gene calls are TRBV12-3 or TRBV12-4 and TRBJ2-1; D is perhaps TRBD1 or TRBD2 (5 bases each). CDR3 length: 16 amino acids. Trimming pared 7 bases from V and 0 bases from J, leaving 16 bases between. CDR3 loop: CASTQPGGFSYNEQFF. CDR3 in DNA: TGTGCCAGCACCCAACCTGGGGGTTTCTCCTACAATGAGCAGTTCTTC.

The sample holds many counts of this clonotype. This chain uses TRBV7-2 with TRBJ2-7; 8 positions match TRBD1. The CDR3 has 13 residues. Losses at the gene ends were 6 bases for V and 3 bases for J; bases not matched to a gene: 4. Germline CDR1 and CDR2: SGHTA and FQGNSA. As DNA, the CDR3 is TGTGCCAGCAGAACCACAGGGGGCTACGAGCAGTACTTC. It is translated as CASRTTGGYEQYF.

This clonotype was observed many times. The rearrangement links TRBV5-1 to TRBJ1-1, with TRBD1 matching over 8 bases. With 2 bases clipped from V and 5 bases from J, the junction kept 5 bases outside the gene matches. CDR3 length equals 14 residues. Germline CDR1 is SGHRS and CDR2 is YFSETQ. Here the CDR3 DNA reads TGCGCCAGCAGCTTTCAGGGGGCAGGGACTGAAGCTTTCTTT. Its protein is CASSFQGAGTEAFF.

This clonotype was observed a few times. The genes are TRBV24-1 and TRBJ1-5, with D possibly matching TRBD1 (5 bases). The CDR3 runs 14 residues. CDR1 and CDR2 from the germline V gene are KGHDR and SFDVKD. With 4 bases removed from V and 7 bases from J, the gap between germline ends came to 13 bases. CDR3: CATSESQGFQPQHF. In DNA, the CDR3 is TGTGCCACCAGTGAATCTCAGGGTTTCCAGCCCCAGCATTTT.

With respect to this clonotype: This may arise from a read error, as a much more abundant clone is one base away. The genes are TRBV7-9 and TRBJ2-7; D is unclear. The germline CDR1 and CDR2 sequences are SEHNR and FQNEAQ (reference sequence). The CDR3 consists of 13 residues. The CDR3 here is CASSLAPRAEQHF. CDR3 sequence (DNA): TGTGCCAGCAGCTTAGCGCCAAGGGCCGAGCAGCACTTC.

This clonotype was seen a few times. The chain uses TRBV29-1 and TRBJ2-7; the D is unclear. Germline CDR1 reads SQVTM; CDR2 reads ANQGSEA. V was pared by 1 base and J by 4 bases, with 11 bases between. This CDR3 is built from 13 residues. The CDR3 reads CSVEVGGQYEQYF. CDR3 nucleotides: TGCAGCGTTGAAGTCGGTGGTCAGTACGAGCAGTACTTC.

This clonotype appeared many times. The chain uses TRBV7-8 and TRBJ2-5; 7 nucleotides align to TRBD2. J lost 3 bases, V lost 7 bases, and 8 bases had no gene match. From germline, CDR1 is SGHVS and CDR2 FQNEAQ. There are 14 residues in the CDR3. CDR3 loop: CASTPGLLKETQYF. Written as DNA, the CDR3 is TGTGCCAGCACCCCGGGACTACTAAAAGAGACCCAGTACTTC.

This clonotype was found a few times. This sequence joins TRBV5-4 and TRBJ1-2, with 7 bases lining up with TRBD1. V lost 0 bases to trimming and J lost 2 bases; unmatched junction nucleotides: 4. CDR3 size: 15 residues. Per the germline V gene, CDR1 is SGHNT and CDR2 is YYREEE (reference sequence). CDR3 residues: CASSLVGQVNYGYTF. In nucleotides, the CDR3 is TGTGCCAGCAGCTTGGTAGGACAGGTGAACTATGGCTACACCTTC.

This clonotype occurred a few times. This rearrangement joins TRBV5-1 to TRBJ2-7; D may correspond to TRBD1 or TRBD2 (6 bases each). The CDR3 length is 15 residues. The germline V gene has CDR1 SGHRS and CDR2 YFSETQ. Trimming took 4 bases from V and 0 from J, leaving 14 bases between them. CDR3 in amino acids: CASSPEGVSSYEQYF. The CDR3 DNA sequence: TGCGCCAGCAGCCCGGAGGGGGTTAGCTCCTACGAGCAGTACTTC.

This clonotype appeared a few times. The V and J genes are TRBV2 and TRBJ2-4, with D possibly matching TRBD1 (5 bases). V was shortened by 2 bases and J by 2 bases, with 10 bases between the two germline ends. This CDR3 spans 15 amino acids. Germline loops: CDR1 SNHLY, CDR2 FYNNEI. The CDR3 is CASSEQGLSKNIQYF. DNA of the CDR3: TGTGCCAGCAGTGAACAGGGTTTATCCAAAAACATTCAGTACTTC.

The CDR3 DNA reads TGTGCCAGCAGTGAAAAGTTCAGGGGGCGGGAGCAGTACTTC. It translates to CASSEKFRGREQYF. The rearrangement joins TRBV6-1 to TRBJ2-7, with 8 positions matching TRBD1. The CDR3 spans 14 residues. V shed 2 bases and J 7 bases; nucleotides not matched to a gene: 7. CDR1 and CDR2 from the germline V gene are MNHNS and SASEGT.

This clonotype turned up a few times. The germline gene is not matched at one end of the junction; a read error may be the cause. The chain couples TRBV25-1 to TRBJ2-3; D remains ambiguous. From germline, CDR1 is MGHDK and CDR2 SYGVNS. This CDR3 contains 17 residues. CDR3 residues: CASSETDRAVGTNTQYF. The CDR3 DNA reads TGTGCCAGCAGTGAGACGGATAGGGCAGTAGGCACAAATACGCAGTATTTT.

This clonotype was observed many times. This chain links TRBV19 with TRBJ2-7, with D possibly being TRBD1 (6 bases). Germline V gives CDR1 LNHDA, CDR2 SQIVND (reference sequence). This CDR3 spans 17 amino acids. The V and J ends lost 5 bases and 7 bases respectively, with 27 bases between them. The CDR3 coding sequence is TGTGCCAGTAGTTCCCCTCCGACAGGAAGCTATTCGGGGGAGCAGTACTTC. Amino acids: CASSSPPTGSYSGEQYF.

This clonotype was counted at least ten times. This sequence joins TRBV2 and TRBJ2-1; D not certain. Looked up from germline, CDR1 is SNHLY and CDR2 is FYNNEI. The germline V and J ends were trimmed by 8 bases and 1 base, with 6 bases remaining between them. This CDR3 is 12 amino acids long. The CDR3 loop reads CASSTSYNEQFF. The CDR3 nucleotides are TGTGCCAGCTCAACTTCCTACAATGAGCAGTTCTTC. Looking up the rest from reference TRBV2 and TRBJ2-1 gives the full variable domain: EPEVTQTPSHQVTQMGQEVILRCVPISNHLYFYWYRQILGQKVEFLVSFYNNEISEKSEIFDDQFSVERPDGSNFTLKIRSTKLEDSAMYFCASSTSYNEQFFGPGTRLTVL.

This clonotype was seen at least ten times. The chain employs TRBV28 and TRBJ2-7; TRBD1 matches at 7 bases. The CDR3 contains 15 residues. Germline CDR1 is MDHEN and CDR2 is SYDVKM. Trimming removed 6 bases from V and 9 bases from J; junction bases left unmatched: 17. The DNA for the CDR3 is TGTGCCAGCAGCCCGCCTCCGATCGGGACAGCCCTGCAGTACTTC. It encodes CASSPPPIGTALQYF. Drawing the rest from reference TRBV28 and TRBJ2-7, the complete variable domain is DVKVTQSSRYLVKRTGEKVFLECVQDMDHENMFWYRQDPGLGLRLIYFSYDVKMKEKGDIPEGYSVSREKKERFSLILESASTNQTSMYLCASSPPPIGTALQYFGPGTRLTVT.

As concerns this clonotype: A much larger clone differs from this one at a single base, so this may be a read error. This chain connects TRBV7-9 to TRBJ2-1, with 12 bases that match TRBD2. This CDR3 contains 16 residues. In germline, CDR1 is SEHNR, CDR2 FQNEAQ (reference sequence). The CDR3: CASSLVLAGGINEQSF. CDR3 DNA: TGTGCCAGCAGCTTAGTCCTAGCGGGAGGGATAAATGAGCAGTCCTTC. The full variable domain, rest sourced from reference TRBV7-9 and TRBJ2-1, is DTGVSQNPRHKITKRGQNVTFRCDPISEHNRLYWYRQTLGQGPEFLTYFQNEAQLEKSRLLSDRFSAERPKGSFSTLEIQRTEQGDSAMYLCASSLVLAGGINEQSFGPGTRLTVL.

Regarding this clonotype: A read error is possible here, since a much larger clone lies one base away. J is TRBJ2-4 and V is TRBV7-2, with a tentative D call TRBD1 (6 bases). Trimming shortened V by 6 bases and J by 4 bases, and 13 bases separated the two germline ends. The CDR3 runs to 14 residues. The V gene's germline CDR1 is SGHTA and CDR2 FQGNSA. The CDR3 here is CASSDRGTKNIQYF. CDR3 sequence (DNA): TGTGCCAGCAGTGATAGGGGGACAAAAAACATTCAGTACTTC.

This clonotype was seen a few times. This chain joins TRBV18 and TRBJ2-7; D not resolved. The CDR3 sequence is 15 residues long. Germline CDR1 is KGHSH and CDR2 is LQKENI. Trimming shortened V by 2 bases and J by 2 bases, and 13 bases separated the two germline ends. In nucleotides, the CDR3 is TGTGCCAGCTCACCATACTACGATTCTCCCTACGAGCAGTACTTC. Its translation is CASSPYYDSPYEQYF. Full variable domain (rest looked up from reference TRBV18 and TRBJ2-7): NAGVMQNPRHLVRRRGQEARLRCSPMKGHSHVYWYRQLPEEGLKFMVYLQKENIIDESGMPKERFSAEFPKEGPSILRIQQVVRGDSAAYFCASSPYYDSPYEQYFGPGTRLTVT.

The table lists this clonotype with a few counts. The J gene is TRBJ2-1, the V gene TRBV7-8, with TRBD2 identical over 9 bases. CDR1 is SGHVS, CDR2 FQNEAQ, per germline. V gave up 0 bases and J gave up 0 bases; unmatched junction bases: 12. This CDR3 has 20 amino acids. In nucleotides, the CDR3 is TGTGCCAGCAGCTTAGCGGGACTAGCTGCCCTCCTATACTCCTACAATGAGCAGTTCTTC. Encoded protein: CASSLAGLAALLYSYNEQFF. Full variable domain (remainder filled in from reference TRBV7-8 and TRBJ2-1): GAGVSQSPRYKVAKRGQDVALRCDPISGHVSLFWYQQALGQGPEFLTYFQNEAQLDKSGLPSDRFFAERPEGSVSTLKIQRTQQEDSAVYLCASSLAGLAALLYSYNEQFFGPGTRLTVL.

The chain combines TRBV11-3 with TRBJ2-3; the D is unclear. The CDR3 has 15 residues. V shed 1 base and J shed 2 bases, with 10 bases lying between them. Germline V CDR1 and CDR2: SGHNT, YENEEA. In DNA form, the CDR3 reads TGTGCCAGCAGCTTAGGGGCCTTGGACACAGATACGCAGTATTTT. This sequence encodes CASSLGALDTDTQYF. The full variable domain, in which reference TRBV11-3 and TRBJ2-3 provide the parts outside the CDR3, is EAGVVQSPRYKIIEKKQPVAFWCNPISGHNTLYWYLQNLGQGPELLIRYENEEAVDDSQLPKDRFSAERLKGVDSTLKIQPAELGDSAVYLCASSLGALDTDTQYFGPGTRLTVL.

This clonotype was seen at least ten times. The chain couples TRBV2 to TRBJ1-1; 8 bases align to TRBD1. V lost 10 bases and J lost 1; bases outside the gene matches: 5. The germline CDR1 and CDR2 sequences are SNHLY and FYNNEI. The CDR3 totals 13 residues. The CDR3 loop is CAIRQGRNTEAFF. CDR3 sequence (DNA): TGTGCCATCCGACAGGGGAGGAACACTGAAGCTTTCTTT. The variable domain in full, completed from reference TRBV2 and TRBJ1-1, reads EPEVTQTPSHQVTQMGQEVILRCVPISNHLYFYWYRQILGQKVEFLVSFYNNEISEKSEIFDDQFSVERPDGSNFTLKIRSTKLEDSAMYFCAIRQGRNTEAFFGQGTRLTVV.

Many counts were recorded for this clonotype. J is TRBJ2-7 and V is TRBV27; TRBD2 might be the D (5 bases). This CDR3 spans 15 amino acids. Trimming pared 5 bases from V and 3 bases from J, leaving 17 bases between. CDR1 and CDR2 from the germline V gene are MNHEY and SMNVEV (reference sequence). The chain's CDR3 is CASSPNGDGRYEQYF. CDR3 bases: TGTGCCAGCAGTCCGAACGGGGATGGTCGCTACGAGCAGTACTTC.

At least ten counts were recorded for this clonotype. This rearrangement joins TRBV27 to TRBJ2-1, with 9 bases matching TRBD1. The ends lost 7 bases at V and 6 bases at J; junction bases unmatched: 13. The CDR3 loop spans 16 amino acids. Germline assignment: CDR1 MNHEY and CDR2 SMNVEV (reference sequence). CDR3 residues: CASKRDRDRVGNEQFF. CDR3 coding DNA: TGTGCCAGCAAGAGGGACAGGGACAGGGTTGGCAATGAGCAGTTCTTC.